These 29 T cell receptor beta chains were sequenced from one sample in a study of blood T cell repertoires in COVID-19. Repertoires were generated with immunoSEQ multiplex PCR, while TCRdb's copy carries only in-frame clones and drops some. The sample has 95,000 to 150,000 clones, approximately 85% seen once; the top ten hold around 3.3%. The sequenced sample was peripheral blood. These receptors all come from a woman aged 80 or older with COVID-19, enrolled during active disease.

The chain carries TRBV6-5 and TRBJ2-7, with 7 positions matching TRBD1. The trim removed 2 bases at V and 4 bases at J, leaving 5 bases unmatched. Germline V CDR1 and CDR2: MNHEY, SVGAGI. This CDR3 has 14 amino acids. DNA of the CDR3: TGTGCCAGCAGTTACGGGGACAGAGTTTACGAGCAGTACTTC. Its translation is CASSYGDRVYEQYF.

The chain joins TRBV4-3 to TRBJ2-5, with 7 bases fitting TRBD2. Germline loops: CDR1 LGHNA, CDR2 YSLEER. The CDR3 is made up of 15 amino acids. V trimming: 3 bases; J trimming: 4 bases; junction bases outside the gene matches: 8. As DNA, the CDR3 is TGCGCCAGCAGCCAGGGGGGAGGGCCCCGAGAGACCCAGTACTTC. It encodes CASSQGGGPRETQYF.

The rearrangement joins TRBV7-2 to TRBJ1-2; weak D call: TRBD1 (5 bases). The CDR3 totals 13 residues. The germline CDR1 and CDR2 sequences are SGHTA and FQGNSA. Trimming took 4 bases from V and 6 from J, leaving 12 bases between them. The CDR3 is CASSSVGLDGYTF. CDR3 coding DNA: TGTGCCAGCAGCTCAGTGGGGCTAGATGGCTACACCTTC.

This clone was found once. The CDR3 is CASSLGGRIGYGYTF. The DNA for the CDR3 is TGTGCCAGCAGTTTAGGAGGCAGGATAGGCTATGGCTACACCTTC. V gene TRBV28 combines with J gene TRBJ1-2; D unclear. Between the trimmed V and J ends, which lost 2 bases and 4 bases, there was a span of 14 bases. From germline, CDR1 is MDHEN and CDR2 SYDVKM. The CDR3 loop spans 15 amino acids.

This chain links TRBV2 with TRBJ2-7; TRBD1 might be the D (5 bases). The CDR3 extends over 12 amino acids. In germline, CDR1 is SNHLY, CDR2 FYNNEI. With 6 bases removed from V and 5 bases from J, the gap between germline ends came to 11 bases. CDR3 sequence (DNA): TGTGCCAGCAGCGCAACAGGCGACGAGCAGTACTTC. This encodes CASSATGDEQYF. The whole variable domain, remainder taken from reference TRBV2 and TRBJ2-7, is EPEVTQTPSHQVTQMGQEVILRCVPISNHLYFYWYRQILGQKVEFLVSFYNNEISEKSEIFDDQFSVERPDGSNFTLKIRSTKLEDSAMYFCASSATGDEQYFGPGTRLTVT.

In this sample, this clone turned up once. The rearrangement joins TRBV3-1 (or the pseudogene TRBV3-2) to TRBJ2-1; D call uncertain. CDR3 size: 13 residues. Trimming removed 0 bases at V and 7 bases at J, with 7 bases between. The germline V gene encodes CDR1 LGHDT and CDR2 YNNKEL (reference sequence). The CDR3 DNA follows: TGTGCCAGCAGCCAAGATTTCGTTAATGAGCAGTTCTTC. Encoded protein: CASSQDFVNEQFF.

The chain is built from TRBV11-2 and TRBJ1-6; D remains unclear. Trimming left V 5 bases short and J 12 bases short, with 11 bases between. The CDR3 is 12 amino acids. Germline V gene lookup returns CDR1 SGHAT and CDR2 FQNNGV. The CDR3, as DNA: TGTGCCAGCAGCCCACCCTTACTACCCCTCCACTTT. Protein: CASSPPLLPLHF.

This clone turned up a few times. The chain combines TRBV28 with TRBJ2-7; TRBD2 is a possible D gene (6 bases). The CDR3 covers 17 residues. V was trimmed by 6 bases and J by 0 bases, leaving 21 bases between them. The germline CDR1 and CDR2 sequences are MDHEN and SYDVKM. CDR3 loop: CASSPKSYGLYSYEQYF. CDR3 DNA: TGTGCCAGCAGCCCTAAGAGCTACGGACTATACTCCTACGAGCAGTACTTC.

V and J are TRBV28 and TRBJ1-2, with D tentatively TRBD1 (6 bases). CDR3 length: 12 amino acids. Between the trimmed V and J ends, which lost 6 bases and 7 bases, there was a span of 12 bases. Germline lookup yields CDR1 MDHEN and CDR2 SYDVKM. CDR3 nucleotides: TGTGCCAGCAGCCCTGGACAGTCTGGCTACACCTTC. Its protein is CASSPGQSGYTF.

The rearrangement joins TRBV9 to TRBJ1-3; maybe TRBD1 (5 bases). Trimming removed 1 base from V and 0 bases from J, with 14 bases in between. The CDR3 spans 17 residues. Germline CDR1 is SGDLS and CDR2 is YYNGEE. The CDR3 DNA sequence: TGTGCCAGCAGCGTAAGGTCTGGACACCTCTCTGGAAACACCATATATTTT. Its translation: CASSVRSGHLSGNTIYF.

V is TRBV29-1 and J is TRBJ1-2; 9 nucleotides match TRBD1. CDR1 is SQVTM, CDR2 ANQGSEA, per germline. The CDR3 length is 11 residues. The V gene end was trimmed by 6 bases and the J gene end by 8 bases; junction bases not matched to a gene: 4. The CDR3 nucleotides read TGCAGCGTACAGGGGGCGGGAGGCTACACCTTC. Translated: CSVQGAGGYTF.

This clone turned up a few times. The J gene is TRBJ2-3, the V gene TRBV4-2, with 8 positions matching TRBD2. J was trimmed by 6 bases and V by 1 base; bases with no gene match: 9. The length of the CDR3 is 16 residues. CDR1 and CDR2 from the germline V gene are LGHNA and YNFKEQ. The CDR3 loop reads CASSQAGTGGGDTQYF. CDR3 bases: TGTGCCAGCAGCCAAGCCGGGACGGGAGGGGGGGATACGCAGTATTTT.

The genes are TRBV7-8 and TRBJ2-5, with 10 bases fitting TRBD2. The CDR3 sequence is 16 residues long. J gave up 5 bases and V 1 base, and 7 bases lay outside the gene matches. CDR1 and CDR2 from the germline V gene are SGHVS and FQNEAQ. The CDR3 DNA reads as TGTGCCAGCAGCTTAGAAGCGGGAGGGCCGTGGGAGACCCAGTACTTC. Protein: CASSLEAGGPWETQYF.

The chain couples TRBV15 to TRBJ1-5, with TRBD1 matching over 8 bases. Looked up from germline, CDR1 is LNHNV and CDR2 is YYDKDF (reference sequence). The V and J ends lost 5 bases and 0 bases, in that order; junction bases with no gene match: 6. This CDR3 spans 16 amino acids. This chain's CDR3 is CATSDPGQDSNQPQHF. CDR3 nucleotides: TGTGCCACCAGCGACCCGGGACAGGATAGCAATCAGCCCCAGCATTTT.

CDR3 DNA sequence: TGTGCCATCAGTGAATTCCCGGGTACCCCGTTCTTC. Amino acids: CAISEFPGTPFF. This chain connects TRBV10-3 to TRBJ2-1; D is unresolved. This CDR3 contains 12 residues. Looked up from germline, CDR1 is ENHRY and CDR2 is SYGVKD. Trimming cost V 3 bases and J 15 bases, with 15 bases left between them.

The chain recombines TRBV24-1 with TRBJ1-2; D is perhaps TRBD1 (5 bases). This CDR3 is built from 14 residues. The V gene's germline CDR1 is KGHDR and CDR2 SFDVKD. Trimming cost V 6 bases and J 1 base, with 11 bases left between them. CDR3 residues: CATSSSRDNYGYTF. CDR3 DNA: TGTGCCACCAGTTCGTCCAGGGATAACTATGGCTACACCTTC.

The chain links TRBV28 to TRBJ1-5, with 9 bases fitting TRBD1. J gave up 0 bases and V 4 bases, and 1 base lay outside the gene matches. Per the germline V gene, CDR1 is MDHEN and CDR2 is SYDVKM. There are 15 residues in the CDR3. The DNA of the CDR3 is TGTGCCAGCAGTTACAGGGGGCCTAGCAATCAGCCCCAGCATTTT. Protein sequence: CASSYRGPSNQPQHF.

The rearrangement links TRBV7-8 to TRBJ1-2; D is uncertain. The CDR3 runs 15 residues. Between the trimmed V and J ends, which lost 4 bases and 0 bases, there was a span of 12 bases. Germline loops: CDR1 SGHVS, CDR2 FQNEAQ. This CDR3 is CASSSGWASNYGYTF. In nucleotides, the CDR3 is TGTGCCAGCAGCTCAGGTTGGGCCTCTAACTATGGCTACACCTTC.

The rearrangement uses TRBV2 and TRBJ1-6; TRBD1 aligns across 9 bases. Germline-derived CDR1 and CDR2 are SNHLY and FYNNEI. This CDR3 spans 14 amino acids. The trim removed 4 bases at V and 7 bases at J, leaving 2 bases unmatched. The CDR3 is CASSGTGENSPLHF. The CDR3 nucleotides are TGTGCCAGCAGTGGGACAGGGGAGAATTCACCCCTCCACTTT.

As concerns this clone: This CDR3 is also generated by other DNA sequences in the sample. This rearrangement joins TRBV20-1 to TRBJ2-7, with a tentative D call TRBD2 (6 bases). Trimming shortened V by 3 bases and J by 4 bases, and 7 bases separated the two germline ends. The CDR3 sequence is 11 residues long. The germline V gene encodes CDR1 DFQATT and CDR2 SNEGSKA (reference sequence). This CDR3 is CSASGSYEQYF. In DNA, the CDR3 is TGCAGTGCTAGCGGGAGTTACGAGCAGTACTTC.

The rearrangement uses TRBV6-2 or TRBV6-3 and TRBJ2-1; 8 bases align to TRBD2. CDR1 and CDR2 (germline): MNHEY, SVGEGT. This CDR3 spans 14 amino acids. V was pared by 4 bases and J by 4 bases, with 3 bases of the junction left unmatched. CDR3 loop: CASSLSSGYNEQFF. The CDR3 nucleotides are TGTGCCAGCAGTTTGTCTAGCGGGTACAATGAGCAGTTCTTC.

The chain combines TRBV5-1 with TRBJ2-4; D is uncertain. Deletions cut 4 bases from V and 0 bases from J, with 11 bases between. The germline V gene encodes CDR1 SGHRS and CDR2 YFSETQ. The length of the CDR3 is 15 residues. CDR3 DNA: TGCGCCAGCAGCCCAAGCGCTCTAGCCAAAAACATTCAGTACTTC. Residues: CASSPSALAKNIQYF.

The rearrangement uses TRBV20-1 and TRBJ1-1, with a possible D match to TRBD1 (6 bases). V was cut by 3 bases and J by 1 base, with 12 bases left in between. The CDR3 is 14 amino acids. CDR1 is DFQATT, CDR2 SNEGSKA, per germline (reference sequence). The CDR3 region is CSASIRTANTEAFF. The CDR3, as DNA: TGCAGTGCTAGTATCCGGACAGCGAACACTGAAGCTTTCTTT.

The V and J genes are TRBV11-1 and TRBJ2-1; 13 bases match TRBD2. The trim removed 6 bases at V and 6 bases at J, leaving 8 bases unmatched. This CDR3 has 16 residues. Germline V gene lookup returns CDR1 SGHAT and CDR2 FQDESV (reference sequence). The CDR3 DNA follows: TGTGCCAGCAGTTCAGCCGGGACTAGCGGGGCCAATGAGCAGTTCTTC. Its translation: CASSSAGTSGANEQFF.

The chain has TRBV6-2 or TRBV6-3 and TRBJ1-4; a possible D gene is TRBD1 (6 bases). Trimming removed 5 bases at V and 0 bases at J, with 10 bases between. Germline-derived CDR1 and CDR2 are MNHEY and SVGEGT. The CDR3 is made up of 15 amino acids. The DNA for the CDR3 is TGTGCCAGCAGTAGGGGGAAGGCAACTAATGAAAAACTGTTTTTT. Translating gives CASSRGKATNEKLFF.

This chain joins TRBV19 and TRBJ2-1; TRBD2 matches at 11 bases. This CDR3 contains 19 residues. The germline CDR1 and CDR2 sequences are LNHDA and SQIVND (reference sequence). Unmatched junction bases numbered 20, after V lost 6 bases and J lost 7 bases. In nucleotides, the CDR3 is TGTGCCAGTAGCTCCCGATACGCAACTAGCGGGAGTGATGGGAATGAGCAGTTCTTC. It codes for CASSSRYATSGSDGNEQFF.

This chain connects TRBV19 to TRBJ2-2, with TRBD2 matching over 8 bases. This CDR3 contains 18 residues. The V gene end was trimmed by 2 bases and the J gene end by 5 bases; junction bases not matched to a gene: 13. The germline V gene has CDR1 LNHDA and CDR2 SQIVND (reference sequence). DNA for the CDR3: TGTGCCAGTAGTATACCATCCCGGGGCGGGGGGCGAACCGGGGAGCTGTTTTTT. Translated, it gives CASSIPSRGGGRTGELFF.

The chain combines TRBV7-8 with TRBJ2-1; a weak D match, TRBD1 (6 bases). The germline gives CDR1 SGHVS, CDR2 FQNEAQ. With 5 bases removed from V and 10 bases from J, the gap between germline ends came to 12 bases. The CDR3 has 12 residues. CDR3 in DNA: TGTGCCAGCAGCAAAGGGGGTACCGAGCAGTTCTTC. Translation gives CASSKGGTEQFF.

V usage is TRBV25-1 and J usage is TRBJ2-1, with 11 bases identical to TRBD1. The CDR3 length is 15 residues. Per the germline V gene, CDR1 is MGHDK and CDR2 is SYGVNS. The ends lost 3 bases at V and 7 bases at J; junction bases unmatched: 5. The CDR3, as DNA: TGTGCCAGCAGTGACGGACAGGGGGCAACGAATGAGCAGTTCTTC. As protein: CASSDGQGATNEQFF.